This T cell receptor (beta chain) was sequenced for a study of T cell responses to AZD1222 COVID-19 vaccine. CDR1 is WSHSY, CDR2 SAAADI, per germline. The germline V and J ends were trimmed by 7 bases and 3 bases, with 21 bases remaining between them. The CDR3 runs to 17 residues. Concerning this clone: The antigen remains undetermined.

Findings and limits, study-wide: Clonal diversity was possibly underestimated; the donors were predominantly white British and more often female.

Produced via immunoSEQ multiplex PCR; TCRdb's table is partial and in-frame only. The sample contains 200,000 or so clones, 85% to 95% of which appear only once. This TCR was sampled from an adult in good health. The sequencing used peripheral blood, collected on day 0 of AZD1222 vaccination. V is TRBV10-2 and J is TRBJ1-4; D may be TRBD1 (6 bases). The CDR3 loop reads CASTLDSPSAANEKLFF. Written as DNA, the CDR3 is TGCGCCAGCACCTTGGACAGTCCTAGCGCGGCTAATGAAAAACTGTTTTTT.